This note documents a single T cell receptor beta chain sequence. Its binding antigen is unknown. Base-call qualities are not available, and no considerably larger clone is one nucleotide away. The source of the sample is a study of T-cell memory formation after mild COVID-19 (dated by TCRdb to the early 2020s). The study in broad terms: Most TCR sequence clusters were specific to one of the two donors. The cohort comprised two young, previously healthy adult volunteers, one female and one male. T-cell clones expanding and contracting after mild COVID-19 in a couple of donors were tracked by longitudinal TCRalpha and TCRbeta repertoire sequencing.

The run used an Illumina NovaSeq 6000. TCRalpha and TCRbeta cDNA libraries were built by 5'RACE with constant-segment primers, adding sample barcodes and unique molecular identifiers. Trizol reagent was used to extract RNA from every sample. Library amplification was performed in two PCR steps, and a second sample barcode and Illumina TruSeq adapters were introduced in the second step. The libraries were sequenced on an Illumina NovaSeq using 2 x 150 bp paired-end reads. From the authors' description of their analysis: Reads were demultiplexed and collapsed into UMI-guided consensus sequences with migec v1.2.7. With mixcr v2.1.11, UMI consensuses were aligned to TRA and TRB V and J templates and assembled into clonotypes. A clonotype was counted as expanded or contracted only when both edgeR and NoisET called the clonotype significant, with the noise models trained on biological replicates. For edgeR calls, the thresholds were a false discovery rate-adjusted p below 0.01 and a log2 fold-change of 1. As an exploratory analysis of dynamics, PCA with hierarchical clustering was applied to max-normalized trajectories of the 1000 most abundant clonotypes. The CD4 or CD8 phenotype of responding clones was assigned using the separately sequenced CD4+ and CD8+ repertoires. TCRdb reprocessing: public reads trimmed at Q25 with fastp, clones called with MiXCR, in-frame beta chains kept. When rows share a CDR3 protein, they turn into one entry using the most common DNA and genes. TCRdb, not the original authors, processed these V and J calls. The sample table lists more than 110,000 distinct CDR3 sequences, 11% to 15% of them with a count of one. About 30% of the sample is in the top ten clones.

Trimming accounts for 4 bases at V and 5 bases at J, while the number of junction bases matched to no gene is 8. From its cysteine to its phenylalanine, the CDR3 spans 16 amino acids. Of all the DNA, just the CDR3 is kept, 48 bases in frame from base 1. In the germline V gene, CDR1 corresponds to SGHTA and CDR2 to FQGNSA. PBMCs were isolated by Ficoll-Paque density gradient centrifugation. Overall study outcomes, separate from this receptor: SARS-CoV-2 specificity of the second-wave clones peaking on day 37 was not confirmed. The study included only a couple of mild cases, and larger cohorts that include severe cases with pre-infection samples were judged to be necessary. Clones that contracted from day 15 to 85 showed balanced CD4/CD8 phenotypes, whereas a second wave of clones that expanded from day 15 to 37 leaned towards CD4+. Some responding clones were found in pre-infection memory, which suggests that pre-existing cross-reactive memory T cells took part in the SARS-CoV-2 response. Contracting CD4+ clones were located mainly in the CM and EM memory subsets, whereas CD8+ clones were found to be enriched in EMRA.

Sequencing input: PBMCs or a T cell subset sorted from them (not recorded which). The clonotype was recovered from an adult woman who had mild COVID-19 (a few samples of this study predate the infection). The sample titles of this study are shuffled in the database, so cell type and time point are left out; the donor was told from shared clones. This sequence uses TRBV7-2 and TRBJ2-7, with TRBD2 matching 13 junction bases. The CDR3 corresponds to CASSSPSLAGGHEQYF. The DNA is TGTGCCAGCAGCTCTCCCTCACTAGCGGGAGGGCACGAGCAGTACTTC.